One sample yielded the 12 T cell receptor beta chains listed below, sequenced in a study of shared clonotypes between healthy human individuals (dated by TCRdb to the early 2020s). The library was obtained by the immunoSEQ multiplex PCR assay. TCRdb provides this immuneACCESS table in a form limited to in-frame rearrangements. Some clones are lacking; in checked studies, under half of them reflect an unresolved V gene, and why the rest are absent is not known. This sample lists roughly 2.2 million clones; roughly 90% were detected once. Of the sample, 0.37% falls within the top ten clones. Sequenced input: naive CD4+ T cells from PBMCs. The meaning of the sample's cell subset or site label: CD45RA+ positively selected. All receptors derive from a man between 18 and 35 years old in good health. Some clones in this sample may be carry-over from other donors' samples.

The chain combines TRBV23-1 with TRBJ2-7; 10 bases agree with TRBD1. TRBV23-1 has ORF status, its function being uncertain. V lost 4 bases to trimming and J lost 3 bases; unmatched junction nucleotides: 6. This CDR3 has 15 amino acids. In nucleotides, the CDR3 is TGCGCCAGCAGTCCAAGACAGGGGGCCTTCTACGAGCAGTACTTC. As protein: CASSPRQGAFYEQYF.

In this sample, this clone turned up once. J is TRBJ1-2 and V is TRBV7-2, with D possibly TRBD1 on 5 matching bases. With 5 bases removed from V and 10 bases from J, the gap between germline ends came to 23 bases. The CDR3 extends over 15 amino acids. The germline gives CDR1 SGHTA, CDR2 FQGNSA. The CDR3 DNA follows: TGTGCCAGCAGCCCACGCGGTGGGACGCCCTCTATCTACACCTTC. Residues: CASSPRGGTPSIYTF.

With respect to this clone: Other DNA sequences in the sample encode the same CDR3. The rearrangement joins TRBV7-9 to TRBJ2-1, with TRBD1 identical over 8 bases. V dropped 1 base and J dropped 1; count of bases not matched to a gene: 0. This CDR3 is built from 15 residues. Per germline, CDR1 SEHNR and CDR2 FQNEAQ (reference sequence). The CDR3 bases are TGTGCCAGCAGCTTAGGGACAGGGTCCTACAATGAGCAGTTCTTC. It specifies CASSLGTGSYNEQFF.

The V gene is TRBV11-3, the J gene TRBJ2-7; 12 positions match TRBD2. With V trimmed by 5 bases and J by 4 bases, 6 bases remained unmatched. The CDR3 totals 15 residues. Germline loops: CDR1 SGHNT, CDR2 YENEEA. CDR3 loop: CASSPSSGREYEQYF. The DNA of the CDR3 is TGTGCCAGCAGCCCTTCTAGCGGGAGGGAATACGAGCAGTACTTC.

The gene calls are TRBV28 and TRBJ2-7; D is unresolved. Germline V gene sequence: CDR1 MDHEN, CDR2 SYDVKM. The CDR3 sequence is 13 residues long. Trimming left V 3 bases short and J 3 bases short, with 9 bases between. CDR3 protein: CASSLVLGYEQYF. CDR3 bases: TGTGCCAGCAGTTTGGTACTGGGCTACGAGCAGTACTTC.

J is TRBJ2-7 and V is TRBV7-2; 8 nucleotides match TRBD1. Germline V CDR1 and CDR2: SGHTA, FQGNSA. J was trimmed by 5 bases and V by 4 bases; bases with no gene match: 10. The CDR3 is made up of 15 amino acids. CDR3 in amino acids: CASSYLGQGADEQYF. CDR3 DNA sequence: TGTGCCAGCAGCTACCTTGGACAGGGCGCTGACGAGCAGTACTTC.

The rearrangement uses TRBV7-8 and TRBJ1-1, with unresolved D. The CDR3 loop spans 15 amino acids. CDR1 and CDR2 from the germline V gene are SGHVS and FQNEAQ. Trimming pared 1 base from V and 4 bases from J, leaving 13 bases between. The CDR3 sequence is CASSLVSGGGTEAFF. DNA of the CDR3: TGTGCCAGCAGCTTAGTTAGCGGCGGCGGCACTGAAGCTTTCTTT. The whole variable domain, remainder taken from reference TRBV7-8 and TRBJ1-1, is GAGVSQSPRYKVAKRGQDVALRCDPISGHVSLFWYQQALGQGPEFLTYFQNEAQLDKSGLPSDRFFAERPEGSVSTLKIQRTQQEDSAVYLCASSLVSGGGTEAFFGQGTRLTVV.

This clone was observed once. In DNA form, the CDR3 reads TGTGCCAGCAGTGAATTTCTGGTTCTATCCTATGGCTACACCTTC. It yields the protein CASSEFLVLSYGYTF. The chain is built from TRBV2 and TRBJ1-2; D is unclear. Germline CDR1 reads SNHLY; CDR2 reads FYNNEI. The CDR3 contains 15 residues. The V and J ends lost 2 bases and 4 bases respectively, with 14 bases between them.

The rearrangement links TRBV9 to TRBJ2-2; no reliable D call. Germline V gene lookup returns CDR1 SGDLS and CDR2 YYNGEE. The CDR3 covers 16 residues. The V end was cut by 3 bases, the J end by 0 bases, with 12 bases between. For the CDR3, the DNA is TGTGCCAGCAGCGCCCGTGGCACGGCGAACACCGGGGAGCTGTTTTTT. This codes for CASSARGTANTGELFF.

On this clone: Other DNA variants within this sample encode the same CDR3. This chain uses TRBV7-3 with TRBJ2-2; D is unresolved. From germline, CDR1 is SGHTA and CDR2 FQGTGA. Trimming cost V 2 bases and J 6 bases, with 7 bases left between them. This CDR3 spans 13 amino acids. The CDR3 reads CASSLLRAGELFF. The CDR3 DNA follows: TGTGCCAGCAGCTTATTAAGAGCCGGGGAGCTGTTTTTT. The whole variable domain, filled in from reference TRBV7-3 and TRBJ2-2, reads GAGVSQTPSNKVTEKGKYVELRCDPISGHTALYWYRQSLGQGPEFLIYFQGTGAADDSGLPNDRFFAVRPEGSVSTLKIQRTERGDSAVYLCASSLLRAGELFFGEGSRLTVL.

The sample holds one count of this clone. V gene TRBV4-1 combines with J gene TRBJ2-4; TRBD2 agrees at 10 bases. Unmatched junction bases numbered 1, after V lost 2 bases and J lost 0 bases. Germline V gene data show CDR1 as MGHRA and CDR2 as YSYEKL. This CDR3 is built from 16 residues. The CDR3 sequence is CASSQLAGVAKNIQYF. The CDR3 nucleotides are TGCGCCAGCAGCCAACTAGCGGGGGTAGCCAAAAACATTCAGTACTTC.

The CDR3 region has the DNA TGCGCCAGCAGCTTGTCACGTGGTACTCTGGACTATGGCTACACCTTC. Its protein is CASSLSRGTLDYGYTF. The chain couples TRBV5-1 to TRBJ1-2, with no clear D. Germline CDR1 and CDR2: SGHRS and YFSETQ. V lost 1 base and J lost 3, with 16 bases in between. This CDR3 is 16 amino acids long.